The rows below give T cell receptor beta chains drawn from one sample of a study of CD4 T cells in relation to SARS-CoV-2 and coronaviruses. Sequenced by immunoSEQ multiplex PCR; TCRdb stores in-frame clones only, minus some. Of approximately 70,000 clones in the sample, approximately 93% were seen once. Sequencing was performed on naive CD4+ T cells from PBMCs. The receptors were sampled from a human donor in good health. Each CDR3 is given with its conserved first and last residue. Each record gives: CDR3 protein, CDR3 DNA, V gene, D gene, J gene. The D gene is left open where the match is weak.

cdr3_aa: CASSLDQDEQFF
cdr3_nt: TGTGCCAGCAGCTTAGATCAAGATGAGCAGTTCTTC
v_call: TRBV11-3
d_call: -
j_call: TRBJ2-1

cdr3_aa: CASSSLVGGAYEQYF
cdr3_nt: TGTGCCAGCAGCTCCCTGGTGGGGGGGGCCTACGAGCAGTACTTC
v_call: TRBV7-8
d_call: TRBD2
j_call: TRBJ2-7

cdr3_aa: CASSQVLAGKNIQYF
cdr3_nt: TGCGCCAGCAGCCAAGTTCTAGCGGGAAAAAACATTCAGTACTTC
v_call: TRBV4-1
d_call: TRBD2
j_call: TRBJ2-4

cdr3_aa: CASSFGGQPQHF
cdr3_nt: TGTGCCAGCAGTTTCGGGGGACAGCCCCAGCATTTT
v_call: TRBV28
d_call: -
j_call: TRBJ1-5

cdr3_aa: CASSSTGFSGNTIYF
cdr3_nt: TGTGCCAGCAGCTCGACCGGGTTCTCTGGAAACACCATATATTTT
v_call: TRBV7-8
d_call: -
j_call: TRBJ1-3

cdr3_aa: CASSLDGATYEQYF
cdr3_nt: TGTGCCAGCAGCTTAGACGGGGCGACCTACGAGCAGTACTTC
v_call: TRBV7-3
d_call: -
j_call: TRBJ2-7

cdr3_aa: CASSMGGPFTGELFF
cdr3_nt: TGTGCCAGTAGCATGGGAGGACCTTTTACCGGGGAGCTGTTTTTT
v_call: TRBV28
d_call: -
j_call: TRBJ2-2

cdr3_aa: CASSLAWGFLYEQYF
cdr3_nt: TGTGCCAGCAGCTTAGCATGGGGATTCCTCTACGAGCAGTACTTC
v_call: TRBV7-2
d_call: -
j_call: TRBJ2-7

cdr3_aa: CASSPGQGSETQYF
cdr3_nt: TGCGCCAGCAGCCCGGGACAGGGATCAGAGACCCAGTACTTC
v_call: TRBV5-1
d_call: TRBD1
j_call: TRBJ2-5

cdr3_aa: CASSTRGPAGQYF
cdr3_nt: TGTGCCAGCAGTACCCGGGGTCCCGCGGGGCAGTACTTC
v_call: TRBV12-3/TRBV12-4
d_call: -
j_call: TRBJ2-7

cdr3_aa: CASSESATYEQYF
cdr3_nt: TGCGCCAGCAGTGAGTCGGCTACCTACGAGCAGTACTTC
v_call: TRBV10-1
d_call: -
j_call: TRBJ2-7

cdr3_aa: CASRRAGGVTDTQYF
cdr3_nt: TGTGCCAGCAGGAGAGCGGGAGGGGTTACAGATACGCAGTATTTT
v_call: TRBV9
d_call: TRBD2
j_call: TRBJ2-3

cdr3_aa: CASNPDANTDTQYF
cdr3_nt: TGTGCCAGCAACCCAGACGCTAACACAGATACGCAGTATTTT
v_call: TRBV11-2
d_call: -
j_call: TRBJ2-3